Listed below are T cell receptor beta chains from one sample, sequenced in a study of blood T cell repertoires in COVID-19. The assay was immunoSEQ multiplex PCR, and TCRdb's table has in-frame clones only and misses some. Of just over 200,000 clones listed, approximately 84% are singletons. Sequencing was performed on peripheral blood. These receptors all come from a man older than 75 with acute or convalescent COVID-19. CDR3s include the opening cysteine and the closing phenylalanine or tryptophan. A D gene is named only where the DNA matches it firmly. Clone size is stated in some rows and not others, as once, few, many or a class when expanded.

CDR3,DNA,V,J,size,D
CASSGGDWDYGYTF,TGCGCCAGCAGCGGAGGGGACTGGGACTATGGCTACACCTTC,TRBV5-1,TRBJ1-2,-,-
CASRPSGNTGELFF,TGCGCCAGCAGACCGAGCGGGAACACCGGGGAGCTGTTTTTT,TRBV10-1,TRBJ2-2,-,-
CASRMTEGILYGYTF,TGCGCCAGCAGAATGACGGAGGGAATACTCTATGGCTACACCTTC,TRBV5-1,TRBJ1-2,-,-
CASSLAGGFMNTEAFF,TGCGCCAGCAGCTTGGCCGGGGGTTTCATGAACACTGAAGCTTTCTTT,TRBV5-1,TRBJ1-1,-,-
CASSRGQGNYGYTF,TGTGCCAGCAGCCGTGGACAGGGGAACTATGGCTACACCTTC,TRBV7-8,TRBJ1-2,-,TRBD1
CAISESTADTQYF,TGTGCCATCAGTGAATCTACCGCAGATACGCAGTATTTT,TRBV10-3,TRBJ2-3,-,-
CASSFQGVITGELFF,TGTGCCAGCAGCTTCCAGGGGGTCATCACCGGGGAGCTGTTTTTT,TRBV5-8,TRBJ2-2,once,TRBD1
CASSTGSGANVLTF,TGTGCCAGCAGCACGGGGTCTGGGGCCAACGTCCTGACTTTC,TRBV7-9,TRBJ2-6,-,-
CASSHSTGTYEQYF,TGTGCCAGCTCACACTCGACAGGGACCTACGAGCAGTACTTC,TRBV18,TRBJ2-7,-,TRBD1
CATTAQLVGTGGDEQYF,TGTGCCACCACCGCCCAGCTGGTGGGGACAGGGGGCGACGAGCAGTACTTC,TRBV24-1,TRBJ2-7,-,TRBD1
CAWSPSAGQPQHF,TGTGCCTGGAGTCCCTCGGCGGGTCAGCCCCAGCATTTT,TRBV30,TRBJ1-5,few,-
CASSAGQKVYGYTF,TGTGCCAGCAGTGCGGGACAGAAAGTCTATGGCTACACCTTC,TRBV2,TRBJ1-2,few,TRBD1
CASSPRTGSTDTQYF,TGCGCCAGCAGCCCGCGGACAGGGAGCACAGATACGCAGTATTTT,TRBV5-1,TRBJ2-3,-,TRBD1
CASSLGGDTGELFF,TGCGCCAGCAGCTTGGGCGGGGACACCGGGGAGCTGTTTTTT,TRBV5-1,TRBJ2-2,-,-
CASSLRPSTDTQYF,TGTGCCAGCAGCCTACGTCCCAGCACAGATACGCAGTATTTT,TRBV11-2,TRBJ2-3,once,-
CATSAGGSNYGYTF,TGTGCCACCAGTGCAGGGGGCTCCAACTATGGCTACACCTTC,TRBV24-1,TRBJ1-2,-,TRBD1
CAISDRDSNYGGYTF,TGTGCCATCAGTGATCGGGACAGTAACTATGGTGGCTACACCTTC,TRBV10-3,TRBJ1-2,-,TRBD1